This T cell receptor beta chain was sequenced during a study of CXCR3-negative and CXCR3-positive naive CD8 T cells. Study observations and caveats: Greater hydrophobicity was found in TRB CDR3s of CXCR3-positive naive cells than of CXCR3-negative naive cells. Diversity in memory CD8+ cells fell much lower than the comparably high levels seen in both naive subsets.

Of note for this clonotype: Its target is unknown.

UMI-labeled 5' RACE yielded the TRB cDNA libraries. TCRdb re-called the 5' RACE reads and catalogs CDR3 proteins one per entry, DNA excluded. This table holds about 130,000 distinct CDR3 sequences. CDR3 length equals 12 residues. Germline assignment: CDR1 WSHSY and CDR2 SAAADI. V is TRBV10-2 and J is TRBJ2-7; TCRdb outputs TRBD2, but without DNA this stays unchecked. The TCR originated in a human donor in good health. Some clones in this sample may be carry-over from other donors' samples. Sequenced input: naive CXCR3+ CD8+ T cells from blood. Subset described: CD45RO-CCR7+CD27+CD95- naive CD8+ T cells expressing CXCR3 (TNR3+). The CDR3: CASSSGASEQYF.